This TCR beta chain was observed in a study of cytomegalovirus exposure and HLA in healthy donors. The CDR3 covers 18 residues. CDR1 LGHNT and CDR2 FRNRAP come from the germline V gene. Trimming took 1 base from V and 3 from J; bases not matched to a gene: 12. Profiled with immunoSEQ multiplex PCR; TCRdb holds only in-frame clones, not every one. Altogether around 150,000 clones are present, roughly 96% being singletons, with the ten largest covering 0.89%. Sequences were obtained from PBMCs. The receptor comes from a woman under 30 in good health and CMV-seronegative. The V gene is TRBV12-5, the J gene TRBJ2-7; 10 nucleotides line up with TRBD1. DNA of the CDR3: TGTGCTAGTGGTTTGGGACCCTCTGGTGGGACAGGGGACTACGAGCAGTACTTC. Encoded protein: CASGLGPSGGTGDYEQYF.